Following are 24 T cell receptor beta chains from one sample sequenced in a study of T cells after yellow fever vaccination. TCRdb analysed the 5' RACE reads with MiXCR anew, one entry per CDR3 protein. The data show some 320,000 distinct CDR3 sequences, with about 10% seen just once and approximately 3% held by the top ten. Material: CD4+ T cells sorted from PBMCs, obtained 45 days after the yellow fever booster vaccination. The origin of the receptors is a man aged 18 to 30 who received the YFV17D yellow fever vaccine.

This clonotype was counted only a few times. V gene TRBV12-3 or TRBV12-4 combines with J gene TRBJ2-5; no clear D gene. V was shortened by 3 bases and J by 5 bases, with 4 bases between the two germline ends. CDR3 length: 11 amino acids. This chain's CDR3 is CASSLHETQYF. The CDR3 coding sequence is TGTGCCAGCAGTTTGCATGAGACCCAGTACTTC.

In DNA, the CDR3 is TGCGCCAGCAGCCACGGACTAGCGGGGGTTGAGTTTCCCGATACGCAGTATTTT. Translating gives CASSHGLAGVEFPDTQYF. The chain joins TRBV5-1 to TRBJ2-3; 13 bases fit TRBD2. V was clipped by 4 bases and J by 6 bases; unmatched bases: 14. There are 18 residues in the CDR3. The V gene's germline CDR1 is SGHRS and CDR2 YFSETQ.

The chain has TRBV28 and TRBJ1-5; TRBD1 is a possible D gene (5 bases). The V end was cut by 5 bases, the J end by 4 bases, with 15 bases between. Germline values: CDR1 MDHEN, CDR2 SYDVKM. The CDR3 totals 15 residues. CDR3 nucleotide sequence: TGTGCCAGCAGTCCCTCCAAGCGGGGGAATCAGCCCCAGCATTTT. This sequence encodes CASSPSKRGNQPQHF.

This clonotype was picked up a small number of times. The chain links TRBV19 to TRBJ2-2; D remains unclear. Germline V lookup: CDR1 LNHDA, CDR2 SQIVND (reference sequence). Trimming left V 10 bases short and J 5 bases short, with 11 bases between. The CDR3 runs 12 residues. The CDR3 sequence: CAIRRVTGELFF. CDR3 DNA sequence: TGTGCCATCAGGCGAGTTACCGGGGAGCTGTTTTTT.

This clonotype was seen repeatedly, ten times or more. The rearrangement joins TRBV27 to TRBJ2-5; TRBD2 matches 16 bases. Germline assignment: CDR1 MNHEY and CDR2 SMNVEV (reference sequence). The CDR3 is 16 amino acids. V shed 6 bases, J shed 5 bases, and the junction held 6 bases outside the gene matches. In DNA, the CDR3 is TGTGCCAGCAGAGGGACTAGCGGGGGGGCTTGGGAGACCCAGTACTTC. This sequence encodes CASRGTSGGAWETQYF.

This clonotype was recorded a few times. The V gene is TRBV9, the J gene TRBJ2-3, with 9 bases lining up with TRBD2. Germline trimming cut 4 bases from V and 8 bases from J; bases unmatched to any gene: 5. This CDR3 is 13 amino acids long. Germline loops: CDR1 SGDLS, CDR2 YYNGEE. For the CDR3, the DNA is TGTGCCAGCAGCACCAGCGGGGGGCCTACGCAGTATTTT. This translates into CASSTSGGPTQYF.

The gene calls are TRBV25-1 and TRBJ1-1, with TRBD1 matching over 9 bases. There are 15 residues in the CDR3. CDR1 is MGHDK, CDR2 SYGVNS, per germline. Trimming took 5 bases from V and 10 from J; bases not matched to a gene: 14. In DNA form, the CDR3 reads TGTGCCAGCAGTCATCGACAGGGGGAAGCTGGTCTAGCTTTCTTT. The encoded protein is CASSHRQGEAGLAFF.

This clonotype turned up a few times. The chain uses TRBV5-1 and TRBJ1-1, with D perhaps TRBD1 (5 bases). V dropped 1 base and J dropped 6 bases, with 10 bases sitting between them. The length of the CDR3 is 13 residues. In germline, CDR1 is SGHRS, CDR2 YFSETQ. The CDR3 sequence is CASSLFGAAEAFF. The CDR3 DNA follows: TGCGCCAGCAGCTTGTTCGGGGCCGCTGAAGCTTTCTTT.

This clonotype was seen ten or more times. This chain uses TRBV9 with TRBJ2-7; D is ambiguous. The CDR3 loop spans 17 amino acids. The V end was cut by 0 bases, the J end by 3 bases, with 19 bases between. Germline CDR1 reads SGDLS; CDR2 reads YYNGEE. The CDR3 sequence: CASSVDGAMTTDYEQYF. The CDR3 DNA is TGTGCCAGCAGCGTAGACGGCGCCATGACGACTGACTACGAGCAGTACTTC.

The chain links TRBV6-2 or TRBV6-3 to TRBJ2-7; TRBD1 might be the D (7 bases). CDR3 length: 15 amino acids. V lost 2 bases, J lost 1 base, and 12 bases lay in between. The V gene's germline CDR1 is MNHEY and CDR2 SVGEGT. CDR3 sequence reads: CASSYGRDRSYEQYF. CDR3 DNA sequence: TGTGCCAGCAGTTACGGGCGGGACAGATCCTACGAGCAGTACTTC.

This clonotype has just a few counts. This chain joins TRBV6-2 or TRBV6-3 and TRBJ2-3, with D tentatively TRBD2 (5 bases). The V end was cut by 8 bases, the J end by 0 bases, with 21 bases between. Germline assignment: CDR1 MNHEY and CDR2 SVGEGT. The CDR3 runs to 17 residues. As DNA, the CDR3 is TGTGCCAGCGAGACCCCTCCGGGGAGTACTAGCACAGATACGCAGTATTTT. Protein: CASETPPGSTSTDTQYF.

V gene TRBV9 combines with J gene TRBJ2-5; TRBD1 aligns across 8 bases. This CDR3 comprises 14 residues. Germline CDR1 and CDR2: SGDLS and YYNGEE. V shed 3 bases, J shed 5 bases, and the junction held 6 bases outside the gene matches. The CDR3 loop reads CASSANTGGETQYF. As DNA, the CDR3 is TGTGCCAGCAGCGCAAATACAGGGGGGGAGACCCAGTACTTC.

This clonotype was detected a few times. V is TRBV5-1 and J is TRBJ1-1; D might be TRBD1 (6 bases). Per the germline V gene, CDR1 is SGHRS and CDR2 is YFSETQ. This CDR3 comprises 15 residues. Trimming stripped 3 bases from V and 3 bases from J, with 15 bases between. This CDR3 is CASSWGPSWDTEAFF. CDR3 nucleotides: TGCGCCAGCAGCTGGGGGCCCTCTTGGGACACTGAAGCTTTCTTT.

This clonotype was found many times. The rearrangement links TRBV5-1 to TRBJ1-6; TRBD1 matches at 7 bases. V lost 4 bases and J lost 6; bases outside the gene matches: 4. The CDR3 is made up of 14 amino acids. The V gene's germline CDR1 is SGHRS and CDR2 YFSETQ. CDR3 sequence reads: CASSLGQSNSPLHF. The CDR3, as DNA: TGCGCCAGCAGCCTGGGACAGTCTAATTCACCCCTCCACTTT.

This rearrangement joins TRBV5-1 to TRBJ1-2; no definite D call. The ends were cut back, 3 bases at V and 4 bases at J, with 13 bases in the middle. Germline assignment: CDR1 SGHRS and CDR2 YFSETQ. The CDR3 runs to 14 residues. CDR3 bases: TGCGCCAGCAGCTCCTCGGCAAATGCCTATGGCTACACCTTC. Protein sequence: CASSSSANAYGYTF.

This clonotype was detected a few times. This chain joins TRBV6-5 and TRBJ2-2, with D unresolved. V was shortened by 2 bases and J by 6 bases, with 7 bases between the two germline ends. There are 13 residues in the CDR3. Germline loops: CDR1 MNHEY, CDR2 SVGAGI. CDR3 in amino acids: CASSYPPSGELFF. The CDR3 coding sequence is TGTGCCAGCAGTTACCCCCCTTCCGGGGAGCTGTTTTTT.

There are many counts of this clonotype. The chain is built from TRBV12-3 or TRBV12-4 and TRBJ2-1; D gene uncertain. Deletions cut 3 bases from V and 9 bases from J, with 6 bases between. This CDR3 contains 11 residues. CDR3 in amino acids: CASSFWVEQFF. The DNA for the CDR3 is TGTGCCAGCAGTTTTTGGGTTGAGCAGTTCTTC.

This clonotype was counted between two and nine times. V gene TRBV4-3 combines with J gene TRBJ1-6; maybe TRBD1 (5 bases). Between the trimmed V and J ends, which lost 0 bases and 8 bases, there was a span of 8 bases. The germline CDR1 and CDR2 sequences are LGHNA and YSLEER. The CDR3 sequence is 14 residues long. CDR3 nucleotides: TGCGCCAGCAGCCAAGAGGCCAGGGATTCACCCCTCCACTTT. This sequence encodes CASSQEARDSPLHF.

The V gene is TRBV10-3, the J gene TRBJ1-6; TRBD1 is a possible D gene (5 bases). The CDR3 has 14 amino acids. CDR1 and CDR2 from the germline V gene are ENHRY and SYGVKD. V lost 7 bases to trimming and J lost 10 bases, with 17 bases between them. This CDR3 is CAITARESGSPLHF. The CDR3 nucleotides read TGTGCCATCACCGCCAGGGAGTCGGGATCACCCCTCCACTTT.

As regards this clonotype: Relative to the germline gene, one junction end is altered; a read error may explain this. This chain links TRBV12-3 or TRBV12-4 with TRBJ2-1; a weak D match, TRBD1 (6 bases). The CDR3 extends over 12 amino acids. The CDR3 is CASSYFRGSALF. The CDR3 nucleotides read TGTGCCAGCAGTTACTTCAGGGGTTCAGCGCTCTTC.

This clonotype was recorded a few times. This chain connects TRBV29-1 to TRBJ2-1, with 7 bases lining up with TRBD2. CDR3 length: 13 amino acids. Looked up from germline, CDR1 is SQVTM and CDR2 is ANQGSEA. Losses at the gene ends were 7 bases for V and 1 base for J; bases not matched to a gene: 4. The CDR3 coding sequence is TGCAGCGGTCGGCGGGGGTCCTACAATGAGCAGTTCTTC. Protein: CSGRRGSYNEQFF.

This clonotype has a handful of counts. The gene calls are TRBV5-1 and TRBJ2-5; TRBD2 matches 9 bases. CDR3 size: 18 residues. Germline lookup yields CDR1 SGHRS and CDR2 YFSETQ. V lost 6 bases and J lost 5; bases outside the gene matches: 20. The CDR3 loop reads CASIPRPQRGAIMETQYF. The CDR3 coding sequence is TGCGCCAGCATCCCCAGGCCTCAGCGGGGGGCTATCATGGAGACCCAGTACTTC.

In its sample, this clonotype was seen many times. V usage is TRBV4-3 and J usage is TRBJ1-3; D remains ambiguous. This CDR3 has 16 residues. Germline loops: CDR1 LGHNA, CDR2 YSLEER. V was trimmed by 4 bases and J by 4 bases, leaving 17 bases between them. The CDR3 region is CASSRTVAVRGNTIYF. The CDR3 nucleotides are TGCGCCAGCAGCCGAACCGTAGCCGTCAGGGGAAACACCATATATTTT.

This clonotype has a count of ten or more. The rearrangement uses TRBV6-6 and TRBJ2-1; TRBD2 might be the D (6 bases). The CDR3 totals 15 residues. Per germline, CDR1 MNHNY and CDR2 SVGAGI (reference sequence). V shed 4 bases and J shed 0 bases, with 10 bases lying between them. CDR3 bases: TGTGCCAGCAGTTCCCAGGGAGGCTCCTACAATGAGCAGTTCTTC. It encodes CASSSQGGSYNEQFF.